The clone carrying this TCR beta chain was found many times. What it binds is unknown. The data stem from a study of T-cell memory formation after mild COVID-19. Study-wide context: Clustering of TCRs was largely donor specific. Whole-study findings and limits: Some responding clones appeared in pre-infection memory, suggesting cross-reactive memory joined. Clones which contracted sat mainly in CM and EM if CD4+, and in EMRA if CD8+.

Via MiXCR, TCRdb re-called the 5' RACE reads, giving one row per CDR3 protein. The sample includes 300,000 to 400,000 distinct CDR3 sequences, 10% to 15% of them seen just once. CDR3 length equals 15 residues. Trimming at V came to 6 bases and at J to 8 bases, leaving 12 bases not matched to a gene. Input material: PBMCs or a T cell subset sorted from them (not recorded which). This receptor was obtained from a man younger than 35 who had mild COVID-19 (a few samples of this study predate the infection). Cell type and time point are not known. J is TRBJ1-4 and V is TRBV12-3 or TRBV12-4; 7 bases map to TRBD1. In DNA form, the CDR3 reads TGTGCCAGCAGCCCTGGGACAGTTAACAACGAAAAACTGTTTTTT. Protein: CASSPGTVNNEKLFF.